This TCR beta chain was identified in a study of T cells in Graves' hyperthyroidism and ophthalmopathy. The germline V gene has CDR1 LNHNV and CDR2 YYDKDF (reference sequence). This CDR3 spans 14 amino acids. V dropped 5 bases and J dropped 3 bases, with 13 bases sitting between them. RNA transcripts gave rise to amplified TCR beta CDR3 regions. Carried out on the TCR CDR3, a first-round RT-PCR used the HTBI primer set. TCRdb reanalysed the multiplex PCR reads using MiXCR and keeps one entry per CDR3 protein. The data contain 800,000 or so distinct CDR3 sequences, roughly 37% of them singletons. The TCR comes from a man aged 18 to 35 with Graves' hyperthyroidism. Material: blood. The V gene is TRBV15, the J gene TRBJ1-1; no firm D call. CDR3 sequence (DNA): TGTGCCACCAGCTACCGGGCTGGGGACACTGAAGCTTTCTTT. Translated, it gives CATSYRAGDTEAFF.